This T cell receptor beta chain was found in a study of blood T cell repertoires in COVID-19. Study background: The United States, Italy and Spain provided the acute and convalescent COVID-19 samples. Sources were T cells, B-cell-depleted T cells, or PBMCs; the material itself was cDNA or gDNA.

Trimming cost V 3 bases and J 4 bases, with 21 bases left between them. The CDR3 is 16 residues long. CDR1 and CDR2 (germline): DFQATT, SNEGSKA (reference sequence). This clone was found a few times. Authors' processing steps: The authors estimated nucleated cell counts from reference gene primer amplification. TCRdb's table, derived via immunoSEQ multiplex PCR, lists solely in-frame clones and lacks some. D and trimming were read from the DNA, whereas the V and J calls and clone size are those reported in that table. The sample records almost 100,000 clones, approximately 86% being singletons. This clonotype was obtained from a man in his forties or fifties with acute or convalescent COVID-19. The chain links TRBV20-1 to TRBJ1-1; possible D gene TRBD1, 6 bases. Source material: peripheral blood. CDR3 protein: CSASSGGGESGTEAFF. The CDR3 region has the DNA TGCAGTGCTAGTTCGGGAGGGGGGGAATCGGGCACTGAAGCTTTCTTT.